The 14 T cell receptor beta chains below all came from one sample that was sequenced in a study of blood T cell repertoires in COVID-19. Sequenced by immunoSEQ multiplex PCR; TCRdb stores in-frame clones only, minus some. This sample carries about 290,000 clones, around nine tenths of them seen once, and the ten largest clones take roughly 11%. The sample was peripheral blood. The receptors derive from a woman under 40 with COVID-19, enrolled during active disease.

This clone was detected once. The V gene is TRBV5-1, the J gene TRBJ2-5; D is perhaps TRBD2 (6 bases). The V gene lost 5 bases and the J gene lost 0 bases, with 14 bases spanning the gap. This CDR3 has 15 amino acids. Germline-derived CDR1 and CDR2 are SGHRS and YFSETQ. The CDR3, as DNA: TGCGCCAGCAGAGGGGACTCCCCGTACCAAGAGACCCAGTACTTC. Its protein is CASRGDSPYQETQYF.

The chain carries TRBV5-4 and TRBJ1-4, with D perhaps TRBD1 (5 bases). The CDR3 loop spans 12 amino acids. Trimming took off 3 bases at V and 10 bases at J, with 10 bases between the two ends. Germline CDR1 is SGHNT and CDR2 is YYREEE (reference sequence). Here the CDR3 reads CASSYTQGKLFF. As DNA, the CDR3 is TGTGCCAGCAGCTACACCCAGGGAAAACTGTTTTTT.

The genes are TRBV12-3 or TRBV12-4 and TRBJ1-1; possibly TRBD1 for D (6 bases). The CDR3 consists of 13 residues. V was trimmed by 8 bases and J by 5 bases, leaving 15 bases between them. The CDR3, as DNA: TGTGCCAGCGCCACAGGGAAGGGGACTGAAGCTTTCTTT. Amino acids: CASATGKGTEAFF.

The chain links TRBV24-1 to TRBJ2-1; no clear D gene. The length of the CDR3 is 16 residues. The V gene's germline CDR1 is KGHDR and CDR2 SFDVKD. V lost 1 base, J lost 0 bases, and 9 bases lay in between. The CDR3 is CATSDFRSSSYNEQFF. The CDR3 DNA is TGTGCCACCAGTGATTTCAGGTCTTCCTCCTACAATGAGCAGTTCTTC.

This chain links TRBV7-9 with TRBJ1-1; 12 bases agree with TRBD1. V gave up 3 bases and J gave up 5 bases; unmatched junction bases: 7. The CDR3 runs to 16 residues. Germline V gives CDR1 SEHNR, CDR2 FQNEAQ (reference sequence). The CDR3 region is CASSFLGQGALTEAFF. For the CDR3, the DNA is TGTGCCAGCAGCTTTCTGGGACAGGGGGCGCTGACTGAAGCTTTCTTT.

This clone appeared once. The chain couples TRBV7-2 to TRBJ1-2, with 8 bases lining up with TRBD1. The CDR3 is 13 residues long. Germline CDR1 and CDR2: SGHTA and FQGNSA. With 5 bases clipped from V and 7 bases from J, the junction kept 6 bases outside the gene matches. This chain's CDR3 is CASSRDRGGGYTF. The CDR3 DNA reads TGTGCCAGCAGCCGAGACAGGGGAGGTGGCTACACCTTC.

The chain's CDR3 is CASSSGSTQYF. The CDR3, as DNA: TGTGCCAGCAGTTCCGGGAGTACGCAGTATTTT. This sequence joins TRBV27 and TRBJ2-3, with D possibly being TRBD2 (6 bases). V lost 4 bases and J 8 bases, leaving 7 bases between the germline ends. The CDR3 has 11 residues. The germline V gene encodes CDR1 MNHEY and CDR2 SMNVEV (reference sequence).

Remarks on this clone: A much larger clone lies a single base off, so this may be a read error. Additional DNA sequences in this sample encode the identical CDR3. The chain's CDR3 is CASSWTGNTEAFF. The CDR3, as DNA: TGTGCCAGCAGTTGGACAGGGAACACTGAAGCTTTCTTT. This chain links TRBV12-3 or TRBV12-4 with TRBJ1-1; 7 positions match TRBD1. The CDR3 consists of 13 residues. The V and J ends lost 4 bases and 1 base, in that order; junction bases with no gene match: 0.

The chain joins TRBV3-1 (or the pseudogene TRBV3-2) to TRBJ2-3; the match to TRBD2 covers 14 bases. The germline V gene has CDR1 LGHDT and CDR2 YNNKEL (reference sequence). There are 18 residues in the CDR3. V dropped 3 bases and J dropped 0; count of bases not matched to a gene: 5. CDR3 region: CASSQPGLAGESTDTQYF. The DNA for the CDR3 is TGTGCCAGCAGCCAGCCGGGACTAGCGGGGGAGAGCACAGATACGCAGTATTTT.

This chain connects TRBV29-1 to TRBJ2-2, with 10 nucleotides matching TRBD2. V was pared by 7 bases and J by 7 bases, with 18 bases of the junction left unmatched. The germline gives CDR1 SQVTM, CDR2 ANQGSEA. The CDR3 sequence is 17 residues long. For the CDR3, the DNA is TGCAGCGCCTCAAAGTCGGCTAGCGGGGGCCGAAGCGGGGAGCTGTTTTTT. Translation: CSASKSASGGRSGELFF.

The rearrangement joins TRBV7-9 to TRBJ1-2; 11 bases line up with TRBD1. Germline V gives CDR1 SEHNR, CDR2 FQNEAQ (reference sequence). V lost 5 bases to trimming and J lost 5 bases; unmatched junction nucleotides: 4. This CDR3 region has 14 residues. CDR3 sequence reads: CASSKDRGQYGYTF. Here the CDR3 DNA reads TGTGCCAGCAGCAAGGACAGGGGGCAGTATGGCTACACCTTC.

With respect to this clone: One junction end does not reproduce the germline sequence, and a read error may be involved. The genes are TRBV16 and TRBJ1-2; tentative D call: TRBD1 (6 bases). The length of the CDR3 is 14 residues. The germline gives CDR1 KGHSY, CDR2 FQNENV. This CDR3 reads CASSQSGDRRQSVF. The CDR3 DNA is TGTGCCAGCAGCCAATCAGGAGACAGGAGACAATCCGTCTTC.

The CDR3 nucleotides read TGTGCCAGCAGTGACAGAACAACTAATGAAAAACTGTTTTTT. This gives the protein CASSDRTTNEKLFF. This sequence joins TRBV25-1 and TRBJ1-4; D uncertain. The V and J ends lost 3 bases and 0 bases respectively, with 5 bases between them. The length of the CDR3 is 14 residues. Germline CDR1 MGHDK, CDR2 SYGVNS.

The chain joins TRBV7-6 to TRBJ2-2; 8 bases align to TRBD1. This CDR3 has 15 amino acids. CDR1 is SGHVS and CDR2 is FNYEAQ in the germline V gene. Trimming at V came to 4 bases and at J to 5 bases, leaving 6 bases not matched to a gene. The CDR3 sequence: CASSSNRGETGELFF. CDR3 in DNA: TGTGCCAGCAGCTCTAACAGGGGGGAAACCGGGGAGCTGTTTTTT.